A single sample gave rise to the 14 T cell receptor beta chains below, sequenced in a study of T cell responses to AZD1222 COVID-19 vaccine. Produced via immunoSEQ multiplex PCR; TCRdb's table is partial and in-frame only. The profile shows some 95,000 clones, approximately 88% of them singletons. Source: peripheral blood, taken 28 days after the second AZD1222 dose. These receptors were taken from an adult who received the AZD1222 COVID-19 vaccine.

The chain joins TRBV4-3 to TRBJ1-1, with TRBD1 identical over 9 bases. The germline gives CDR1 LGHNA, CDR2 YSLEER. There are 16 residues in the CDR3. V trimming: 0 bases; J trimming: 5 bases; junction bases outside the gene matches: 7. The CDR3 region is CASSQDRQGGLTEAFF. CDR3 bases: TGCGCCAGCAGCCAAGATCGACAGGGGGGATTAACTGAAGCTTTCTTT.

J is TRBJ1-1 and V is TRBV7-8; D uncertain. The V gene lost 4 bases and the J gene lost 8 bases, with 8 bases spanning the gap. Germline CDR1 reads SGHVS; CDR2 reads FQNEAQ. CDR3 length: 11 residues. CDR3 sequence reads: CASSSFTEAFF. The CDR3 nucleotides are TGTGCCAGCAGCTCTTTCACGGAAGCTTTCTTT.

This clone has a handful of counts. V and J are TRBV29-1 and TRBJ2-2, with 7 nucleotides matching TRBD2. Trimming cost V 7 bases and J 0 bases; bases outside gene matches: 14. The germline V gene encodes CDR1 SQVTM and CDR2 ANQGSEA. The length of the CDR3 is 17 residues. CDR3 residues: CSATGTTTLPNTGELFF. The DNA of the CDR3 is TGCAGCGCGACCGGGACTACAACCTTACCGAACACCGGGGAGCTGTTTTTT.

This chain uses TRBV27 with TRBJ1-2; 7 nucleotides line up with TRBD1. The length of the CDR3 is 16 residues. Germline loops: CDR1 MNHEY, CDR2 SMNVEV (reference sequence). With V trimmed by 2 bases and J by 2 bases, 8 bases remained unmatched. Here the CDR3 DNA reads TGTGCCAGCAGTTTAAGGGGGACAGAGGCCAACTATGGCTACACCTTC. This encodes CASSLRGTEANYGYTF.

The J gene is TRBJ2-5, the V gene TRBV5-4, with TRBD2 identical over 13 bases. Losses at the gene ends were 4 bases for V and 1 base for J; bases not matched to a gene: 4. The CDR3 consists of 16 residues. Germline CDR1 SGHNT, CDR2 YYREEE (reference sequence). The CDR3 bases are TGTGCCAGCAGCCGGAGGACTAGCGGGAGCCAAGAGACCCAGTACTTC. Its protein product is CASSRRTSGSQETQYF.

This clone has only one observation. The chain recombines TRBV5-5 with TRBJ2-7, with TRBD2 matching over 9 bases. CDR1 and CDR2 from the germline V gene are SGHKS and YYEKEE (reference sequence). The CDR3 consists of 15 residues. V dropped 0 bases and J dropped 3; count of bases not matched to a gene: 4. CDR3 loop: CASSLAAAGGYEQYF. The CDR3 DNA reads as TGTGCCAGCAGCTTGGCCGCAGCGGGAGGCTACGAGCAGTACTTC.

The CDR3: CASSPRTSGSLNEQFF. DNA of the CDR3: TGTGCCAGCAGCCCCCGGACTAGCGGGAGTCTAAATGAGCAGTTCTTC. V usage is TRBV7-8 and J usage is TRBJ2-1, with TRBD2 identical over 13 bases. Germline lookup yields CDR1 SGHVS and CDR2 FQNEAQ. V was clipped by 5 bases and J by 7 bases; unmatched bases: 8. The CDR3 totals 16 residues.

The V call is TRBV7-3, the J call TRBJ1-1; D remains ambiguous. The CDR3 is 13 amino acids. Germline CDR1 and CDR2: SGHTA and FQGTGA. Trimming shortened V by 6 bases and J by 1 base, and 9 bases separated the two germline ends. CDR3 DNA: TGTGCCAGCAGAAACACACCGAACACTGAAGCTTTCTTT. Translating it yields CASRNTPNTEAFF.

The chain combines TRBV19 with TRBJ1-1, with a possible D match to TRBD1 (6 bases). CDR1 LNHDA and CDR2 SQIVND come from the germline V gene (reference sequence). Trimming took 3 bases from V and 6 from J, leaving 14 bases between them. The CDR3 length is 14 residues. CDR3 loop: CASSIGLQGSEAFF. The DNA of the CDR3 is TGTGCCAGTAGTATTGGTCTACAGGGATCTGAAGCTTTCTTT.

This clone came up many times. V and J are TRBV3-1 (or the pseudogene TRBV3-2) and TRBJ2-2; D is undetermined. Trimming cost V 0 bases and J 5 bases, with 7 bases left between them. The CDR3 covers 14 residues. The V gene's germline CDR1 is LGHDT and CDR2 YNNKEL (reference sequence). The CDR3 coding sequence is TGTGCCAGCAGCCAAGATTTTGCGACCGGGGAGCTGTTTTTT. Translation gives CASSQDFATGELFF.

CDR3 region: CASSPQGGTEAFF. The CDR3 DNA is TGTGCCAGCTCACCACAGGGGGGCACTGAAGCTTTCTTT. The chain couples TRBV18 to TRBJ1-1; the D gene is possibly TRBD1 (6 bases). Trimming left V 1 base short and J 4 bases short, with 7 bases between. Germline V gene data show CDR1 as KGHSH and CDR2 as LQKENI. This CDR3 spans 13 amino acids.

In DNA, the CDR3 is TGTGCCAGCAGCGTAGGGTATGGGACAGGATCCCTGAACACTGAAGCTTTCTTT. Translation gives CASSVGYGTGSLNTEAFF. The chain links TRBV9 to TRBJ1-1; 8 bases match TRBD1. Germline CDR1 reads SGDLS; CDR2 reads YYNGEE. This CDR3 has 18 amino acids. With 0 bases clipped from V and 0 bases from J, the junction kept 10 bases outside the gene matches.

CDR3 nucleotides: TGCGCCAGCAGCTTGTCTCCTAGCGGGCTAAACAATGAGCAGTTCTTC. This sequence encodes CASSLSPSGLNNEQFF. The rearrangement links TRBV5-1 to TRBJ2-1, with 8 nucleotides matching TRBD2. Trimming cost V 1 base and J 5 bases; bases outside gene matches: 8. This CDR3 spans 16 amino acids. Germline CDR1 SGHRS, CDR2 YFSETQ.

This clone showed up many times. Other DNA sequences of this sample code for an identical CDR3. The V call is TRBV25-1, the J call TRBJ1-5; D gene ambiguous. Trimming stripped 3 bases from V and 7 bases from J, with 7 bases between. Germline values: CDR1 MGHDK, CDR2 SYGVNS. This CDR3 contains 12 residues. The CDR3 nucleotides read TGTGCCAGCAGTGACCCCGGGCAGCCCCAGCATTTT. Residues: CASSDPGQPQHF.